Below are 27 T cell receptor beta chains sequenced from a single sample in a study of long-term antiretroviral therapy in people with HIV (dated by TCRdb to the early 2020s). The immunoSEQ hsTCRB v3.0 assay was used at survey level resolution for TRB variable region sequencing. Drawn from immuneACCESS, this table holds only the in-frame rearrangements with V and J called that TCRdb kept. Clones are partly lost; checked studies trace under half to an unresolved V gene and leave the rest unexplained. The sample yields 30,000 to 40,000 clones; roughly four fifths were counted once. The top ten constitute around 13% of the sample. Sequencing was performed on unsorted PBMCs, taken 0.3 years after starting antiretroviral therapy. The receptors were sampled from a man younger than 30 with HIV.

V is TRBV19 and J is TRBJ1-3, with a possible D match to TRBD1 (6 bases). This CDR3 is 14 amino acids long. V lost 8 bases and J lost 2, with 13 bases in between. Per the germline V gene, CDR1 is LNHDA and CDR2 is SQIVND (reference sequence). In nucleotides, the CDR3 is TGTGCCAGTGGGATCAGGGGCACTGGAAACACCATATATTTT. Translation: CASGIRGTGNTIYF.

V gene TRBV30 combines with J gene TRBJ1-3; D is perhaps TRBD1 (6 bases). The CDR3 length is 13 residues. Trimming stripped 3 bases from V and 7 bases from J, with 13 bases between. Looked up from germline, CDR1 is GTSNPN and CDR2 is SVGIG (reference sequence). The CDR3 DNA reads as TGTGCCTGGAGCTCAGGGGTAAGGAACACCATATATTTT. Translated, it gives CAWSSGVRNTIYF.

V gene TRBV7-2 combines with J gene TRBJ2-1, with D possibly TRBD1 on 6 matching bases. Germline V gene sequence: CDR1 SGHTA, CDR2 FQGNSA. This CDR3 is 13 amino acids long. Trimming took off 4 bases at V and 12 bases at J, with 16 bases between the two ends. The CDR3 nucleotides read TGTGCCAGCAGCTCCTCCCAGGGGATAAGGCAGTTCTTC. This encodes CASSSSQGIRQFF. The full variable domain, rest sourced from reference TRBV7-2 and TRBJ2-1, is GAGVSQSPSNKVTEKGKDVELRCDPISGHTALYWYRQSLGQGLEFLIYFQGNSAPDKSGLPSDRFSAERTGGSVSTLTIQRTQQEDSAVYLCASSSSQGIRQFFGPGTRLTVL.

The chain combines TRBV15 with TRBJ2-3; D ambiguous. The V end lost 1 base, the J end lost 1 base, and 12 bases lay between the germline ends. CDR1 is LNHNV and CDR2 is YYDKDF in the germline V gene (reference sequence). CDR3 length: 16 residues. The CDR3 coding sequence is TGTGCCACCAGCAGAGCGGGCCTGCAGCGCACAGATACGCAGTATTTT. Protein sequence: CATSRAGLQRTDTQYF.

This rearrangement joins TRBV30 to TRBJ1-5; 7 positions match TRBD1. CDR1 and CDR2 from the germline V gene are GTSNPN and SVGIG (reference sequence). Trimming removed 0 bases from V and 3 bases from J; junction bases left unmatched: 8. The CDR3 contains 16 residues. The CDR3 nucleotides are TGTGCCTGGAGTGTACGGGACAGCCAAAACAATCAGCCCCAGCATTTT. Translating gives CAWSVRDSQNNQPQHF.

The rearrangement joins TRBV9 to TRBJ1-3, with 7 bases that match TRBD1. This CDR3 is 16 amino acids long. V lost 3 bases and J lost 0; bases outside the gene matches: 6. From germline, CDR1 is SGDLS and CDR2 YYNGEE. The DNA of the CDR3 is TGTGCCAGCAGCGCGAACAGGGGCTTCTCTGGAAACACCATATATTTT. This translates into CASSANRGFSGNTIYF. Filled out from reference TRBV9 and TRBJ1-3, the complete variable domain reads DSGVTQTPKHLITATGQRVTLRCSPRSGDLSVYWYQQSLDQGLQFLIQYYNGEERAKGNILERFSAQQFPDLHSELNLSSLELGDSALYFCASSANRGFSGNTIYFGEGSWLTVV.

V gene TRBV6-1 combines with J gene TRBJ2-7; tentative D call: TRBD2 (5 bases). The V end was cut by 6 bases, the J end by 0 bases, with 15 bases between. The germline CDR1 and CDR2 sequences are MNHNS and SASEGT. The CDR3 totals 15 residues. The CDR3 loop is CASRLLADPSYEQYF. CDR3 DNA sequence: TGTGCCAGCAGGCTCCTAGCCGACCCCTCCTACGAGCAGTACTTC.

This chain links TRBV7-2 with TRBJ2-3; 9 bases are a match to TRBD1. Germline lookup yields CDR1 SGHTA and CDR2 FQGNSA. J was trimmed by 4 bases and V by 4 bases; bases with no gene match: 9. CDR3 size: 16 residues. In DNA, the CDR3 is TGTGCCAGCAGCTCTCCGGGACAGGGAGCATCAGATACGCAGTATTTT. Its translation: CASSSPGQGASDTQYF.

The table lists this clone with a count of one. This chain links TRBV30 with TRBJ1-4, with a tentative D call TRBD1 (5 bases). This CDR3 is 15 amino acids long. The V end lost 3 bases, the J end lost 10 bases, and 21 bases lay between the germline ends. In germline, CDR1 is GTSNPN, CDR2 SVGIG (reference sequence). CDR3: CAWSDPLREGVKLFF. CDR3 sequence (DNA): TGTGCCTGGAGCGACCCACTCAGGGAAGGGGTAAAACTGTTTTTT.

The chain uses TRBV7-8 and TRBJ2-1; TRBD1 matches 8 bases. The CDR3 consists of 15 residues. Germline V CDR1 and CDR2: SGHVS, FQNEAQ. V was pared by 4 bases and J by 4 bases, with 6 bases of the junction left unmatched. The CDR3 loop is CASSSGTGFYNEQFF. The CDR3 DNA reads as TGTGCCAGCAGCTCCGGGACAGGATTTTACAATGAGCAGTTCTTC.

This clone appeared a single time. This chain joins TRBV4-1 and TRBJ1-4, with 8 bases aligning to TRBD1. This CDR3 is 16 amino acids long. V lost 4 bases, J lost 10 bases, and 14 bases stayed unmatched. Germline V gene sequence: CDR1 MGHRA, CDR2 YSYEKL. The CDR3: CASSRVMDREGSKLFF. CDR3 DNA sequence: TGCGCCAGCAGCCGAGTTATGGACAGGGAGGGCTCAAAACTGTTTTTT.

This chain links TRBV7-2 with TRBJ2-1; the D gene is possibly TRBD2 (5 bases). The CDR3 consists of 16 residues. Germline V gene data show CDR1 as SGHTA and CDR2 as FQGNSA. The V and J ends lost 2 bases and 7 bases respectively, with 18 bases between them. The CDR3 region is CASSLLRGSRRNEQFF. CDR3 in DNA: TGTGCCAGCAGCTTATTAAGAGGGAGTCGGAGGAATGAGCAGTTCTTC.

This clone came up a few times. The gene calls are TRBV15 and TRBJ1-2; D uncertain. V was trimmed by 0 bases and J by 6 bases, leaving 8 bases between them. Per the germline V gene, CDR1 is LNHNV and CDR2 is YYDKDF (reference sequence). CDR3 size: 13 residues. CDR3 loop: CATSRDLLDGYTF. The CDR3 nucleotides are TGTGCCACCAGCAGAGATCTACTGGATGGCTACACCTTC.

J is TRBJ2-3 and V is TRBV2; D uncertain. Germline V gene lookup returns CDR1 SNHLY and CDR2 FYNNEI. V was clipped by 4 bases and J by 3 bases, with 14 bases between them. CDR3 length: 15 amino acids. Written as DNA, the CDR3 is TGTGCCAGCAGTGCGCAAGGATTTGTTACAGATACGCAGTATTTT. Translated: CASSAQGFVTDTQYF.

This clone was seen a few times. The chain carries TRBV5-4 and TRBJ2-2; a weak D match, TRBD1 (6 bases). CDR3 size: 15 residues. V lost 1 base and J lost 2, with 9 bases in between. Germline CDR1 is SGHNT and CDR2 is YYREEE (reference sequence). CDR3 nucleotides: TGTGCCAGCAGCTTGAAACAGGGCAACACCGGGGAGCTGTTTTTT. Protein product: CASSLKQGNTGELFF.

The chain employs TRBV28 and TRBJ2-7; 7 positions match TRBD1. The CDR3 spans 14 residues. V trimming: 3 bases; J trimming: 5 bases; junction bases outside the gene matches: 7. Germline V gene data show CDR1 as MDHEN and CDR2 as SYDVKM. The CDR3 sequence is CASSFQQGSHEQYF. CDR3 nucleotide sequence: TGTGCCAGCAGTTTTCAACAGGGGTCCCACGAGCAGTACTTC.

The V gene is TRBV18, the J gene TRBJ1-5, with TRBD1 identical over 7 bases. The CDR3 contains 14 residues. The V gene's germline CDR1 is KGHSH and CDR2 LQKENI. The J segment lost 7 bases and the V segment lost 6 bases, leaving 9 bases of the junction unmatched. The DNA of the CDR3 is TGTGCCAGCTCCTCCGACAGGGTGGGCCAGCCCCAGCATTTT. The encoded protein is CASSSDRVGQPQHF.

This clone was seen only a few times. This chain joins TRBV5-1 and TRBJ2-7; a weak D match, TRBD1 (5 bases). The CDR3 has 13 residues. Trimming left V 3 bases short and J 3 bases short, with 10 bases between. Germline V gives CDR1 SGHRS, CDR2 YFSETQ. CDR3 protein: CASSSQGFYEQYF. The CDR3 DNA follows: TGCGCCAGCAGCTCGCAGGGATTCTACGAGCAGTACTTC.

V and J are TRBV5-4 and TRBJ2-7; either TRBD1 or TRBD2 may fit D (5 bases each). This CDR3 spans 16 amino acids. Deletions cut 4 bases from V and 0 bases from J, with 17 bases between. Per the germline V gene, CDR1 is SGHNT and CDR2 is YYREEE (reference sequence). The CDR3: CASSPGPLSRSYEQYF. CDR3 sequence (DNA): TGTGCCAGCAGCCCGGGACCCCTGTCCCGCTCCTACGAGCAGTACTTC.

The chain employs TRBV5-1 and TRBJ2-1; the match to TRBD2 covers 14 bases. Germline loops: CDR1 SGHRS, CDR2 YFSETQ. The CDR3 contains 16 residues. Trimming at V came to 1 base and at J to 6 bases, leaving 3 bases not matched to a gene. CDR3 nucleotides: TGCGCCAGCAGCTTGACGGGACTAGCGGGAGTCAATGAGCAGTTCTTC. Translated: CASSLTGLAGVNEQFF.

V gene TRBV29-1 combines with J gene TRBJ2-1; maybe TRBD1 (6 bases). V lost 3 bases to trimming and J lost 0 bases, with 18 bases between them. The CDR3 covers 17 residues. From germline, CDR1 is SQVTM and CDR2 ANQGSEA. This chain's CDR3 is CSVDPHEGVISYNEQFF. The CDR3, as DNA: TGCAGCGTTGACCCCCACGAGGGGGTTATCTCCTACAATGAGCAGTTCTTC.

This chain's CDR3 is CASRANRMNTEAFF. Written as DNA, the CDR3 is TGTGCCAGTCGGGCAAACAGGATGAACACTGAAGCTTTCTTT. V and J are TRBV6-4 and TRBJ1-1; maybe TRBD1 (5 bases). The CDR3 length is 14 residues. Germline CDR1 reads MRHNA; CDR2 reads SNTAGT. Deletions cut 9 bases from V and 0 bases from J, with 14 bases between.

The rearrangement links TRBV29-1 to TRBJ1-1, with 7 bases aligning to TRBD1. Trimming at V came to 5 bases and at J to 6 bases, leaving 9 bases not matched to a gene. Per the germline V gene, CDR1 is SQVTM and CDR2 is ANQGSEA. The CDR3 extends over 13 amino acids. CDR3 DNA: TGCAGCGTTCCCGTCAGGGGGAGGGCTGAAGCTTTCTTT. This translates into CSVPVRGRAEAFF. Full variable domain (remainder filled in from reference TRBV29-1 and TRBJ1-1): SAVISQKPSRDICQRGTSLTIQCQVDSQVTMMFWYRQQPGQSLTLIATANQGSEATYESGFVIDKFPISRPNLTFSTLTVSNMSPEDSSIYLCSVPVRGRAEAFFGQGTRLTVV.

The chain carries TRBV30 and TRBJ2-6; D is perhaps TRBD1 (6 bases). Trimming removed 3 bases at V and 4 bases at J, with 16 bases between. Germline loops: CDR1 GTSNPN, CDR2 SVGIG (reference sequence). This CDR3 has 16 residues. The CDR3 region is CAWSVPQGNGANVLTF. The CDR3 DNA reads TGTGCCTGGAGCGTACCACAGGGAAACGGGGCCAACGTCCTGACTTTC.

The rearrangement links TRBV6-5 to TRBJ1-2; maybe TRBD1 (6 bases). Germline CDR1 is MNHEY and CDR2 is SVGAGI. V shed 4 bases and J shed 6 bases, with 15 bases lying between them. The CDR3 has 14 residues. The CDR3 reads CASSFTARGDGYTF. DNA of the CDR3: TGTGCCAGCAGTTTCACCGCCAGGGGAGATGGCTACACCTTC.

This clone was detected once. The chain employs TRBV27 and TRBJ2-1; 9 bases align to TRBD1. CDR3 length: 15 residues. The germline CDR1 and CDR2 sequences are MNHEY and SMNVEV (reference sequence). V lost 6 bases and J lost 1; bases outside the gene matches: 4. For the CDR3, the DNA is TGTGCCAGCAGCGGACAGGGGCGATCCTACAATGAGCAGTTCTTC. This codes for CASSGQGRSYNEQFF.

By share, this clone counts as medium-sized. This sequence joins TRBV7-8 and TRBJ1-2, with D possibly TRBD1 on 6 matching bases. Germline V gives CDR1 SGHVS, CDR2 FQNEAQ. Trimming took 5 bases from V and 4 from J, leaving 11 bases between them. The CDR3 runs 13 residues. Written as DNA, the CDR3 is TGTGCCAGCAGCCTCGGGGGGGCCTATGGCTACACCTTC. Encoded protein: CASSLGGAYGYTF.